These T cell receptor beta chains were read from a single sample in a study of blood T cells in healthy people across ages. Using its own MiXCR run on the 5' RACE reads, TCRdb lists one record per CDR3 protein. The sample includes roughly 1.5 million distinct CDR3 sequences, 42% of them seen just once. The sequenced material came from blood. The receptors here all came from a woman younger than 30 in good health. Both conserved end residues are part of each CDR3.

j_call v_call cdr3_aa
TRBJ1-2 TRBV7-2 CASSLGAGGDYGYTF
TRBJ2-3 TRBV12-3/TRBV12-4 CASSLMAGQSFTDTQYF
TRBJ1-2 TRBV12-3/TRBV12-4 CASRSEMDYGYTF
TRBJ1-1 TRBV10-3 CAVQQGDTEAFF
TRBJ2-1 TRBV9 CASSAGWGTPHYNEQFF
TRBJ2-7 TRBV7-9 CASSSQGQLYEQYF
TRBJ2-7 TRBV6-5 CASGSDSPYEQYF
TRBJ2-1 TRBV7-9 CASSSPPIYNEQFF
TRBJ2-1 TRBV5-1 CASSSRTYNKQFF
TRBJ1-2 TRBV6-4 CASSDGRGPPDYGYTF
TRBJ1-1 TRBV6-4 CASRPQRGMNTEAFF
TRBJ2-1 TRBV20-1 CSARAGLQSYNEQFF
TRBJ2-3 TRBV6-2/TRBV6-3 CASVESSGRPDTQYF
TRBJ2-5 TRBV29-1 CSVALVLQGETQYF
NA TRBV20-1 CSVRGLSYEQYF
TRBJ1-4 TRBV20-1 CSARETPPGEKLFF
TRBJ1-2 TRBV20-1 CSVGHTYGYTF
TRBJ2-7 TRBV20-1 CSANGTGGYEQYF
TRBJ2-2 TRBV29-1 CSVLTSGGTDTGELFF
TRBJ2-1 TRBV9 CASSVGGEWGEQFF
TRBJ2-7 TRBV6-5 CASSGIVGEQYF
TRBJ2-2 TRBV20-1 CSAWDPNTGELFF
TRBJ2-1 TRBV28 CASMQAGVSYNEQFF
TRBJ1-2 TRBV3-1 CASSQLSNYGYTF
TRBJ2-1 TRBV12-3/TRBV12-4 CASRLRDDYNEQFF
TRBJ1-4 TRBV7-2 CASSWTSGATNEKLFF
TRBJ2-7 TRBV4-1 CASSQDGVRTAFYEQYF
TRBJ2-6 TRBV9 CASSVEWVSGANVLTF
TRBJ2-7 TRBV5-6 CASSLFQGGVYF
TRBJ1-2 TRBV6-2/TRBV6-3 CASSGQAEDGYTF
TRBJ1-1 TRBV7-9 CASSRDPGTEAFF
TRBJ1-5 TRBV20-1 CSAGAGNQPQHF
TRBJ2-2 TRBV4-2 CASSQDWDGELFF
TRBJ2-5 TRBV20-1 CSARHGLGQETQYF
TRBJ2-3 TRBV7-2 CASNLAGGFTDTQYF
TRBJ1-5 TRBV7-2 CASSLAVLNQPQHF
TRBJ2-1 TRBV9 CASSVRDAGGNEQFF
TRBJ2-1 TRBV12-3/TRBV12-4 CASSDAGTPYNEQFF
TRBJ1-2 TRBV27 CAGSLGGGYGYTF
TRBJ1-2 TRBV10-3 CAISEGTPNYGYTF
TRBJ2-7 TRBV5-1 CASSLADSVPYEQYF